Here is one T cell receptor beta chain with its context. Looked up from germline, CDR1 is SGHNT and CDR2 is YENEEA. CDR3 length: 14 residues. V shed 4 bases and J 1 base; nucleotides not matched to a gene: 3. This sample is part of a study of blood T cell repertoires in COVID-19. Study information: T cells, B-cell-depleted T cells, or PBMCs provided the cDNA or gDNA that served as material.

In the original workflow: Counts of nucleated cells, estimated from reference gene primer amplification, were obtained. TCRdb's copy holds only in-frame clones and misses some; the assay was immunoSEQ multiplex PCR. The DNA was the basis for D and trimming; V, J and clone size are from that table. The data hold 250,000 to 350,000 clones, with approximately 90% observed a single time. This TCR was recovered from a woman aged 30 to 39 who had recovered from COVID-19. Source material: peripheral blood. The genes are TRBV11-3 and TRBJ2-7, with 8 bases matching TRBD1. The CDR3: CASSYDRGSYEQYF. The CDR3 nucleotides are TGTGCCAGCAGCTACGACAGGGGATCCTACGAGCAGTACTTC.